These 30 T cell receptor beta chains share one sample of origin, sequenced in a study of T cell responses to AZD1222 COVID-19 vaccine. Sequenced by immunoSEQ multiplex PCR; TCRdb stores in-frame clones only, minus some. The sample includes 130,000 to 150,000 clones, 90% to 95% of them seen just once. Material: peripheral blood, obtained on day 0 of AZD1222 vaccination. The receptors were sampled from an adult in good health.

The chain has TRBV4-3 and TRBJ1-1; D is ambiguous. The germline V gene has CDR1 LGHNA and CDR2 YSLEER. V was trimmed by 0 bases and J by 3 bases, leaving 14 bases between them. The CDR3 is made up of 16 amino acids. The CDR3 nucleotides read TGCGCCAGCAGCCAAGATCACGAGGTCGGGGACACTGAAGCTTTCTTT. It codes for CASSQDHEVGDTEAFF.

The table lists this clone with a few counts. CDR3 in DNA: TGTGCCAGCAGAGGGGACCGGGGGGACACAGATACGCAGTATTTT. Amino acids: CASRGDRGDTDTQYF. This sequence joins TRBV6-5 and TRBJ2-3; 7 bases are shared with TRBD2. The CDR3 is made up of 15 amino acids. Looked up from germline, CDR1 is MNHEY and CDR2 is SVGAGI. V shed 6 bases, J shed 2 bases, and the junction held 8 bases outside the gene matches.

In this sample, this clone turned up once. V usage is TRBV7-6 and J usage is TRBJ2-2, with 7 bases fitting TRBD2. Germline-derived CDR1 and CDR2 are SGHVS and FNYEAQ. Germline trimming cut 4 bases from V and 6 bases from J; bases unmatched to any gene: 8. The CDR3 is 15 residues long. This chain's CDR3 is CASSSRLAGSGELFF. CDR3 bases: TGTGCCAGCAGCTCGCGACTAGCAGGTTCCGGGGAGCTGTTTTTT.

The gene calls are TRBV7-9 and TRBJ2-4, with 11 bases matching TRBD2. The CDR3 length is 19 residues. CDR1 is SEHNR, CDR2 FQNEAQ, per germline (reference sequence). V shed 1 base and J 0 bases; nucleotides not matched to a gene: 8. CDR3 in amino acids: CASSLVMGLAELAKNIQYF. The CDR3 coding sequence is TGTGCCAGCAGCTTAGTAATGGGACTAGCGGAACTAGCCAAAAACATTCAGTACTTC.

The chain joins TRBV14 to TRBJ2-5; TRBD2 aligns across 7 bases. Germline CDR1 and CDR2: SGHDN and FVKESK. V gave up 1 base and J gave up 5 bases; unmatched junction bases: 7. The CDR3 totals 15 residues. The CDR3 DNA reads TGTGCCAGCAGCCAAGTGAGCGGGGTCTCGGAGACCCAGTACTTC. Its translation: CASSQVSGVSETQYF.

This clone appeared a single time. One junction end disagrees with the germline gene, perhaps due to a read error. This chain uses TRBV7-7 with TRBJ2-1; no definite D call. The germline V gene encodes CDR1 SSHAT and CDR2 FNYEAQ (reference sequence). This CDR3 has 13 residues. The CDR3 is CASSFGRNNEQFF. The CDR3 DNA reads TGTGCTAGCAGCTTCGGAAGGAACAATGAGCAGTTCTTC.

For the CDR3, the DNA is TGTGCCAGCAGCCCCCACCCGGGAGGGAATGAGCAGTTCTTC. It codes for CASSPHPGGNEQFF. This chain joins TRBV7-8 and TRBJ2-1, with TRBD2 matching 8 bases. The V gene end was trimmed by 5 bases and the J gene end by 7 bases; junction bases not matched to a gene: 7. Germline CDR1 reads SGHVS; CDR2 reads FQNEAQ. The CDR3 covers 14 residues.

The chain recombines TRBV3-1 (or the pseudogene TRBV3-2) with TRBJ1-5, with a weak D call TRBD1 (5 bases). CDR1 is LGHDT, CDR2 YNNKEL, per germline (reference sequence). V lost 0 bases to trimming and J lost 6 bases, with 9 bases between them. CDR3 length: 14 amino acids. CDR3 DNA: TGTGCCAGCAGCCAAGACGCGGGGGGTCAGCCCCAGCATTTT. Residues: CASSQDAGGQPQHF.

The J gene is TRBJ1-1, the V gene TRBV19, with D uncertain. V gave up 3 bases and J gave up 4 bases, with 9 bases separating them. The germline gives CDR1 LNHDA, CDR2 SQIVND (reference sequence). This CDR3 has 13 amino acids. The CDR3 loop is CASSIQSGTEAFF. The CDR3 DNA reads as TGTGCCAGTAGTATTCAGAGTGGCACTGAAGCTTTCTTT.

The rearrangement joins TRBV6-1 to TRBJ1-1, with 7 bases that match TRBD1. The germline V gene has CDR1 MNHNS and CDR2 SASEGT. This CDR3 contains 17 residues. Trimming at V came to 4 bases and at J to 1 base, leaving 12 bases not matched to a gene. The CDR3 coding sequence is TGTGCCAGCAGTGTCCGACAGGGAGGCCCCCCGAACACTGAAGCTTTCTTT. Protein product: CASSVRQGGPPNTEAFF.

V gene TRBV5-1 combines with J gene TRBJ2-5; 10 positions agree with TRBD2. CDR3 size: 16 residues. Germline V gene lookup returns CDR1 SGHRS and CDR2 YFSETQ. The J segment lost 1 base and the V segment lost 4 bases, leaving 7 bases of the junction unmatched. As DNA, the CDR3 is TGCGCCAGCAGCCCGCTGGAGCGGGAGGGCCAAGAGACCCAGTACTTC. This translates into CASSPLEREGQETQYF.

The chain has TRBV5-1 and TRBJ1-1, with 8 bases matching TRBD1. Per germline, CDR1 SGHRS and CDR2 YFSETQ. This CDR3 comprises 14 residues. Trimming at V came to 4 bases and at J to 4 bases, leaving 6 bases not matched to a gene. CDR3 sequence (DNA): TGCGCCAGCAGCCCGGACAGGGTTGTCACTGAAGCTTTCTTT. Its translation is CASSPDRVVTEAFF.

CDR3 in DNA: TGCGCCAGCAGCTTGGACGGCCAGAGCTCCTACGAGCAGTACTTC. It is translated as CASSLDGQSSYEQYF. This chain uses TRBV5-1 with TRBJ2-7; no clear D. V shed 0 bases and J shed 0 bases, with 10 bases lying between them. The CDR3 runs 15 residues. Germline CDR1 reads SGHRS; CDR2 reads YFSETQ. Full variable domain (missing parts from reference TRBV5-1 and TRBJ2-7): KAGVTQTPRYLIKTRGQQVTLSCSPISGHRSVSWYQQTPGQGLQFLFEYFSETQRNKGNFPGRFSGRQFSNSRSEMNVSTLELGDSALYLCASSLDGQSSYEQYFGPGTRLTVT.

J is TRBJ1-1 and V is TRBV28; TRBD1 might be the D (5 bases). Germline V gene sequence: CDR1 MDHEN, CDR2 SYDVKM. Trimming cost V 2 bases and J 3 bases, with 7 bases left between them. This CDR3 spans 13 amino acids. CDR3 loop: CASSLPGYTEAFF. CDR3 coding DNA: TGTGCCAGCAGTTTACCAGGGTACACTGAAGCTTTCTTT.

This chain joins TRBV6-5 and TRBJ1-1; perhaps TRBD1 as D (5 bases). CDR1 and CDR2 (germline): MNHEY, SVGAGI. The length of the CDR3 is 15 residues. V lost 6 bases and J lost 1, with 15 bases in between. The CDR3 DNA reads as TGTGCCAGCAGGAGGGGCGCGTTACCGAACACTGAAGCTTTCTTT. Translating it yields CASRRGALPNTEAFF.

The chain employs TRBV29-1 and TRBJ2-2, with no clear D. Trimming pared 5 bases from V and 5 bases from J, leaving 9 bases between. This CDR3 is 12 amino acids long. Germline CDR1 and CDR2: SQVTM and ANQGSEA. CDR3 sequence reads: CSVKMVTGELFF. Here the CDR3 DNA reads TGCAGCGTTAAGATGGTTACCGGGGAGCTGTTTTTT.

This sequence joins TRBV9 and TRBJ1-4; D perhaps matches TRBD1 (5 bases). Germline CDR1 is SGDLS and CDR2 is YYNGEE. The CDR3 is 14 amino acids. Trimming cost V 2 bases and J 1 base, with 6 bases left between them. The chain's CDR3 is CASSVGGTNEKLFF. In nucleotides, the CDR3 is TGTGCCAGCAGCGTGGGGGGAACTAATGAAAAACTGTTTTTT.

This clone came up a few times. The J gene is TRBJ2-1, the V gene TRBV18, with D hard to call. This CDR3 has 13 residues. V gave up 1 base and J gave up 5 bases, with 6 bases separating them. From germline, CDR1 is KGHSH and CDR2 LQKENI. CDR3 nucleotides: TGTGCCAGCTCACCACTAGGGAACAATGAGCAGTTCTTC. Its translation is CASSPLGNNEQFF.

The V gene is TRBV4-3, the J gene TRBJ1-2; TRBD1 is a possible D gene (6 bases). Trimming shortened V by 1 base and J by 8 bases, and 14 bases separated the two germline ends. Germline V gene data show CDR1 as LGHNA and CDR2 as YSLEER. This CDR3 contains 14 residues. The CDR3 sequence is CASSQGTGPWGYTF. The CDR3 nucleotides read TGCGCCAGCAGCCAAGGCACAGGGCCGTGGGGCTACACCTTC.

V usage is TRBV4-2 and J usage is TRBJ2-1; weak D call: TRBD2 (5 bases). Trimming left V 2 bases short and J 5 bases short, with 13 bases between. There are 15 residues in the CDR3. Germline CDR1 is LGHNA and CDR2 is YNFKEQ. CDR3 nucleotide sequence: TGTGCCAGCAGCCAACCGACGGACTGGAACAATGAGCAGTTCTTC. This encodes CASSQPTDWNNEQFF.

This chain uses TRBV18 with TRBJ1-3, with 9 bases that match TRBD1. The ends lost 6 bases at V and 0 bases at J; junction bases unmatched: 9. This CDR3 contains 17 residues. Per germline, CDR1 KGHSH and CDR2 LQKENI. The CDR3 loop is CASSPSTGGNSGNTIYF. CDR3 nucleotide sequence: TGTGCCAGCTCGCCCTCGACAGGGGGTAACTCTGGAAACACCATATATTTT.

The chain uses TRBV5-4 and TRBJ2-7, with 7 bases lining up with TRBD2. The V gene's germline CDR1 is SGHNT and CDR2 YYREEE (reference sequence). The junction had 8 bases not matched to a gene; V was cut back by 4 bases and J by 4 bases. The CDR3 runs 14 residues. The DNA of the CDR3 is TGTGCCAGCAGCCCCGAAATTAGCGGGTACGAGCAGTACTTC. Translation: CASSPEISGYEQYF.

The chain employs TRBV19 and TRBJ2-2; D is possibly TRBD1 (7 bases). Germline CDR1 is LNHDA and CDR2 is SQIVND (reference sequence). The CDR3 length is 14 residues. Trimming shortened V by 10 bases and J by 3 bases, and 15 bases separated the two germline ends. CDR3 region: CATSGDSHTGELFF. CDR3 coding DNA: TGTGCCACCTCGGGGGACAGCCACACCGGGGAGCTGTTTTTT.

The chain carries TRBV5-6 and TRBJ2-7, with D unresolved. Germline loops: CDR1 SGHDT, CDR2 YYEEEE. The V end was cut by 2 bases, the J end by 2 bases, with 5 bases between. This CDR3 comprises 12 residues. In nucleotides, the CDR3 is TGTGCCAGCAGCTTTGGGGCCTACGAGCAGTACTTC. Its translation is CASSFGAYEQYF.

DNA of the CDR3: TGTGCCAGCAGCTTAGAGGTGGGGAATCAGCCCCAGCATTTT. It translates to CASSLEVGNQPQHF. V is TRBV7-6 and J is TRBJ1-5, with D unresolved. The CDR3 runs to 14 residues. CDR1 is SGHVS and CDR2 is FNYEAQ in the germline V gene. Trimming left V 1 base short and J 4 bases short, with 8 bases between.

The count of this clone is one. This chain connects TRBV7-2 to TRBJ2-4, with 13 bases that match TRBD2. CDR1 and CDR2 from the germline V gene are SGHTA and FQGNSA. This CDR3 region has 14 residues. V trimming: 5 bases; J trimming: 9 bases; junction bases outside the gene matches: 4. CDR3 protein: CASSPRTSGSIQYF. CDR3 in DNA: TGTGCCAGCAGCCCGAGGACTAGCGGGAGCATTCAGTACTTC.

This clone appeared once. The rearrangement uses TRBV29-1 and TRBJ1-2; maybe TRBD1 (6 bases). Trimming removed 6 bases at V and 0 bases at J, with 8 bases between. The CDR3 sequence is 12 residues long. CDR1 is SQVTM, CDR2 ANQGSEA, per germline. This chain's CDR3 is CSVYRANYGYTF. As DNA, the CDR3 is TGCAGCGTATACAGGGCTAACTATGGCTACACCTTC.

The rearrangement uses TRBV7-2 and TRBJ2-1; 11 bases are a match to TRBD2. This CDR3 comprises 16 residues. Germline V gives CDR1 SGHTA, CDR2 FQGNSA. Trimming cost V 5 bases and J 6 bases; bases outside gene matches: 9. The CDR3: CASSLRGLAAFNEQFF. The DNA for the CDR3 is TGTGCCAGCAGCCTACGGGGACTAGCGGCCTTCAATGAGCAGTTCTTC.

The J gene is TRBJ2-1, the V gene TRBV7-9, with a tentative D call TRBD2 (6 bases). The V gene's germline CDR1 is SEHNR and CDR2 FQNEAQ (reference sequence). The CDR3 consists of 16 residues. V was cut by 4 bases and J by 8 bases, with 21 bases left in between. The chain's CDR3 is CASSSTSGTRLDEQFF. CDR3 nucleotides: TGTGCCAGCAGCTCTACCTCCGGGACTCGCCTGGATGAGCAGTTCTTC.

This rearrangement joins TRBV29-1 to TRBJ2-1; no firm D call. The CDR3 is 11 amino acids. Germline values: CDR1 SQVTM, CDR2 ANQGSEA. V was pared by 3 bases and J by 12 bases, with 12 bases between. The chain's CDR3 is CSVDDLSGQFF. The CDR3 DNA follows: TGCAGCGTTGATGACCTATCAGGGCAGTTCTTC.